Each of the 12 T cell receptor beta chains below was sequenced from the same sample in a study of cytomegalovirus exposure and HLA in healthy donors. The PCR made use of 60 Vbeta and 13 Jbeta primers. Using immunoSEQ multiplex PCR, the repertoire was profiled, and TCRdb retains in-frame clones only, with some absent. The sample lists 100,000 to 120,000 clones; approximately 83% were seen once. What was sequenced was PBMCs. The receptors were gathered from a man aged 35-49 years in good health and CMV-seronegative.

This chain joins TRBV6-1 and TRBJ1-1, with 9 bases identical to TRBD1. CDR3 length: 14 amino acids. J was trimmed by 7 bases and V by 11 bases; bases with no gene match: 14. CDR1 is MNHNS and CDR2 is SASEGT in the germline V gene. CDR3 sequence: CAGATSGTGNEAFF. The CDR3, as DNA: TGTGCCGGAGCGACTTCCGGGACAGGGAATGAAGCTTTCTTT.

The DNA for the CDR3 is TGTGCCAGCAGCTTAGTCCGATTCGGGAGCTATGGCTACACCTTC. The encoded protein is CASSLVRFGSYGYTF. V is TRBV5-4 and J is TRBJ1-2; D uncertain. The CDR3 is 15 amino acids. In germline, CDR1 is SGHNT, CDR2 YYREEE (reference sequence). Deletions cut 2 bases from V and 4 bases from J, with 15 bases between.

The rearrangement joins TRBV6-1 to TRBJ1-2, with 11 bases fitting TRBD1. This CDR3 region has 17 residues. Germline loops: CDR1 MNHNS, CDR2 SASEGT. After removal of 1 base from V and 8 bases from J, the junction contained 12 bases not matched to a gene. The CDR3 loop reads CASSEDGTGTGGHGYTF. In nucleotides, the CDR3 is TGTGCCAGCAGTGAAGATGGCACCGGGACAGGGGGTCACGGCTACACCTTC.

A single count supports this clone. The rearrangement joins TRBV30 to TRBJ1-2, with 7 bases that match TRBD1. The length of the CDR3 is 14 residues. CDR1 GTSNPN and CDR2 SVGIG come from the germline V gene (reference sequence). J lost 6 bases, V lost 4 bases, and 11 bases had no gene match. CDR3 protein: CAWTRGQRANGYTF. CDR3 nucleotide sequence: TGTGCCTGGACCCGGGGACAGAGAGCCAATGGCTACACCTTC. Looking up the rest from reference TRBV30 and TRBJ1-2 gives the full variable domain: SQTIHQWPATLVQPVGSPLSLECTVEGTSNPNLYWYRQAAGRGLQLLFYSVGIGQISSEVPQNLSASRPQDRQFILSSKKLLLSDSGFYLCAWTRGQRANGYTFGSGTRLTVV.

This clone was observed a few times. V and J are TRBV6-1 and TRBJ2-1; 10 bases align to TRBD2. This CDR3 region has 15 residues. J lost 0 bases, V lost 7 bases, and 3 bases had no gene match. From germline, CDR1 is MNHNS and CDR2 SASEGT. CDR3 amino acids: CASKGLAVSYNEQFF. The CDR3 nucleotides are TGTGCCAGCAAAGGACTAGCGGTCTCCTACAATGAGCAGTTCTTC.

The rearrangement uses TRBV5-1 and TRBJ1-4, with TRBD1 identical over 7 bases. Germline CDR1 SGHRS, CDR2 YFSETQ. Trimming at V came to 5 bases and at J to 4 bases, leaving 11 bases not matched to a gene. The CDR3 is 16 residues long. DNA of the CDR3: TGCGCCAGCAGACCTACGGGACAGCTAAATAATGAAAAACTGTTTTTT. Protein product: CASRPTGQLNNEKLFF.

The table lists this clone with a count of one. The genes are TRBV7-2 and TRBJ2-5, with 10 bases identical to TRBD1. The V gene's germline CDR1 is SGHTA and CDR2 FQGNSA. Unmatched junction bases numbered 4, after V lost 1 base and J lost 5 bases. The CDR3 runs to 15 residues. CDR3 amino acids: CASSLVRQGAETQYF. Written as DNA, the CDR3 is TGTGCCAGCAGCTTAGTCCGACAGGGGGCTGAGACCCAGTACTTC.

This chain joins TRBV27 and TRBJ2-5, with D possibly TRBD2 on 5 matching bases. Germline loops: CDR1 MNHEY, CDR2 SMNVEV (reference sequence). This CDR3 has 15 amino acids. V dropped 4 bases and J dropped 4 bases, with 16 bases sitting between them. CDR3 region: CASSSLVGIRETQYF. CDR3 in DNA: TGTGCCAGCAGTTCTCTCGTCGGGATCCGAGAGACCCAGTACTTC.

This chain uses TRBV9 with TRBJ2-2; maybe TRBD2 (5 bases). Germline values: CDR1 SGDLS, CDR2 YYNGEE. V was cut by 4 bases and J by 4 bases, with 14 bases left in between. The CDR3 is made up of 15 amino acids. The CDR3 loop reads CASSPQTRFTGELFF. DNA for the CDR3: TGTGCCAGCAGCCCTCAAACTAGATTCACCGGGGAGCTGTTTTTT.

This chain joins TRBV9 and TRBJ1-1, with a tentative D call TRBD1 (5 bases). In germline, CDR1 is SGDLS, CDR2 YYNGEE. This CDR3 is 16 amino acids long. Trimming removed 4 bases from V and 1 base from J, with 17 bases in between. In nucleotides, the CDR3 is TGTGCCAGCAGCCCACGGGGGGGATTCTCGAACACTGAAGCTTTCTTT. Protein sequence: CASSPRGGFSNTEAFF.

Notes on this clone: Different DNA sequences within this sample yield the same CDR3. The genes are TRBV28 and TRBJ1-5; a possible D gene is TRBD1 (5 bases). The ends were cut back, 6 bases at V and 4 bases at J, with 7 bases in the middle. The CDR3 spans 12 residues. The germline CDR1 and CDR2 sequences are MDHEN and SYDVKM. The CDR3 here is CASRGGNQPQHF. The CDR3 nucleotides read TGTGCCAGCAGGGGGGGGAATCAGCCCCAGCATTTT. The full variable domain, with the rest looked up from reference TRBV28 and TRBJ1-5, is DVKVTQSSRYLVKRTGEKVFLECVQDMDHENMFWYRQDPGLGLRLIYFSYDVKMKEKGDIPEGYSVSREKKERFSLILESASTNQTSMYLCASRGGNQPQHFGDGTRLSIL.

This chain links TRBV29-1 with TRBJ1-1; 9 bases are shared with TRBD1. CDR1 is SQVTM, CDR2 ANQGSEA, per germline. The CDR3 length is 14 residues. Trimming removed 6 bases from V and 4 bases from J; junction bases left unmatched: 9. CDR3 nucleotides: TGCAGCGTACTTCCGGGACAGGGATCCACTGAAGCTTTCTTT. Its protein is CSVLPGQGSTEAFF.